This T cell receptor (beta chain) was recorded in a study of TIL therapy for anti-PD-1-resistant metastatic lung cancer. Study context: By whole-exome sequencing, median non-synonymous tumor mutation burden was less than 1.8 mutations per megabase. Notes on the study in general: The cohort had more treatment-naive, never-smoker and oncogene-addicted patients than typical.

As concerns this clone: What it recognizes is unknown.

Time point in this sample: pre-treatment sample, taken before nivolumab and TIL therapy. The libraries were made with immunoSEQ v3. Using immunoSEQ multiplex PCR, the repertoire was profiled, and TCRdb retains in-frame clones only, with some absent. The sample records approximately 45,000 clones, 79% being singletons. Germline V lookup: CDR1 SGHDN, CDR2 FVKESK. The CDR3 consists of 16 residues. The germline V and J ends were trimmed by 4 bases and 4 bases, with 17 bases remaining between them. The chain uses TRBV14 and TRBJ2-1; the D call may be TRBD1 or TRBD2 (6 bases each). This TCR derives from a man aged 65-85 years with non-small cell lung cancer. This specimen was blood, taken at baseline. CDR3 amino acids: CASSPFAGHDYNEQFF. The CDR3 DNA follows: TGTGCCAGCAGCCCCTTCGCGGGACATGATTACAATGAGCAGTTCTTC.